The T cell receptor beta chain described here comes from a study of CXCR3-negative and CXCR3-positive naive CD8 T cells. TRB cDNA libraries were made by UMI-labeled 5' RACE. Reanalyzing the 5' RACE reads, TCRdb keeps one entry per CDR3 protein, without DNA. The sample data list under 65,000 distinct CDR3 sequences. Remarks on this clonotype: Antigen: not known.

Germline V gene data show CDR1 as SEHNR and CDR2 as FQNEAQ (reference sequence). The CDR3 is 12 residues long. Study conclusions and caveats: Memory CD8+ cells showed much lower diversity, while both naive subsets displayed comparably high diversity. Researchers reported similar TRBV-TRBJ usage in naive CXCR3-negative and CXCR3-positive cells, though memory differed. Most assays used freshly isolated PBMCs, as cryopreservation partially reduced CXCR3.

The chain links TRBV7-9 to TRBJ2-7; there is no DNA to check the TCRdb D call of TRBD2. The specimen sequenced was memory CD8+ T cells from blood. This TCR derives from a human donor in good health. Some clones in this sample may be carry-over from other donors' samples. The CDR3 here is CASSAWRGEQYF.